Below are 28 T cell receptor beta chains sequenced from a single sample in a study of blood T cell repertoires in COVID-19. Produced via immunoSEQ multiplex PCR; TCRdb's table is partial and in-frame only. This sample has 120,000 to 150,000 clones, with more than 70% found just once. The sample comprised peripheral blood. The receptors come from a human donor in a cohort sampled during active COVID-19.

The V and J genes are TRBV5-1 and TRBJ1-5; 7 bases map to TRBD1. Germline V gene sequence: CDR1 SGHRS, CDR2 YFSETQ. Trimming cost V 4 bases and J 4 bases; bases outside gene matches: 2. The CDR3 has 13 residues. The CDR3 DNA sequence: TGCGCCAGCAGCGAGACAGGGAATCAGCCCCAGCATTTT. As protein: CASSETGNQPQHF.

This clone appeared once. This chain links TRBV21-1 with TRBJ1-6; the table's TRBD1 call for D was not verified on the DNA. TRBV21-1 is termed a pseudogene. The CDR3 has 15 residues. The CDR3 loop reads CASSILTGYNSPLHF. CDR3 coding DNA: TGTGCCAGCAGTATCCTAACAGGCTATAATTCACCCCTCCACTTT.

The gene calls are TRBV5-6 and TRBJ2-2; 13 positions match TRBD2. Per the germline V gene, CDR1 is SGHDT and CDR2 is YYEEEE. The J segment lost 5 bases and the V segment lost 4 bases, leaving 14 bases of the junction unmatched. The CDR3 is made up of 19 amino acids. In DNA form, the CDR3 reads TGTGCCAGCAGCCCGAACTTGACTAGCGGGGGGTCGCGGACCGGGGAGCTGTTTTTT. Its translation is CASSPNLTSGGSRTGELFF.

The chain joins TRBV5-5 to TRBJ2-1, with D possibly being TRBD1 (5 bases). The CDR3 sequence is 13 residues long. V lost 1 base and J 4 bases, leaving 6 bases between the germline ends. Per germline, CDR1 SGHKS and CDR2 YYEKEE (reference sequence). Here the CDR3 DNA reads TGTGCCAGCAGCTTGAGGGGATACAATGAGCAGTTCTTC. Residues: CASSLRGYNEQFF.

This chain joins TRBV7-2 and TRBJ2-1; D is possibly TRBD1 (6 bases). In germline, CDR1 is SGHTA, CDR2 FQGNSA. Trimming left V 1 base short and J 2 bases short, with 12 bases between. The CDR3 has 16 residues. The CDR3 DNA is TGTGCCAGCAGCTTAGATGGCAGGGGAACCTACAATGAGCAGTTCTTC. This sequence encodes CASSLDGRGTYNEQFF.

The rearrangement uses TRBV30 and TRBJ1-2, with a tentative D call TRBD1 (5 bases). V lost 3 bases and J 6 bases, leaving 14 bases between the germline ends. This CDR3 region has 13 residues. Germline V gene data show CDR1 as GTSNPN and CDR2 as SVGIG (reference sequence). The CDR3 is CAWSAWGGDGYTF. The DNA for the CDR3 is TGTGCCTGGAGCGCCTGGGGGGGGGATGGCTACACCTTC.

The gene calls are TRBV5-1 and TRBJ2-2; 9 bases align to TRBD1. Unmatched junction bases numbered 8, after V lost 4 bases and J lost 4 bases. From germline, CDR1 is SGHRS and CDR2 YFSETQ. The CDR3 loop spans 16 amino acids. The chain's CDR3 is CASSLGGQGGTGELFF. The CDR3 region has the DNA TGCGCCAGCAGCCTGGGGGGACAGGGAGGCACCGGGGAGCTGTTTTTT.

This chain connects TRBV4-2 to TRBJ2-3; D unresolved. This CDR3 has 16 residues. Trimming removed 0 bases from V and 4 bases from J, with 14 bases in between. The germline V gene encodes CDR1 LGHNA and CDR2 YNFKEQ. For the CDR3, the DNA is TGTGCCAGCAGCCAAGACCCCGACCGCGCGGCAGATACGCAGTATTTT. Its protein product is CASSQDPDRAADTQYF.

CDR3 region: CASSEGHFNEKLFF. CDR3 nucleotides: TGTGCCAGCAGCGAGGGACACTTTAATGAAAAACTGTTTTTT. The chain couples TRBV9 to TRBJ1-4, with TRBD1 as a possible D gene (6 bases). The germline V gene encodes CDR1 SGDLS and CDR2 YYNGEE. Trimming cost V 3 bases and J 4 bases, with 10 bases left between them. The CDR3 runs to 14 residues.

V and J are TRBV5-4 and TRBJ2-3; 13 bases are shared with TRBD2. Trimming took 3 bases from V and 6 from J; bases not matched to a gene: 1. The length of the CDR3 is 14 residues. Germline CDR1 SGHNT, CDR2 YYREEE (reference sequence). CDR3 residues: CASSWGLAGDTQYF. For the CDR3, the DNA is TGTGCCAGCAGCTGGGGACTAGCGGGGGATACGCAGTATTTT.

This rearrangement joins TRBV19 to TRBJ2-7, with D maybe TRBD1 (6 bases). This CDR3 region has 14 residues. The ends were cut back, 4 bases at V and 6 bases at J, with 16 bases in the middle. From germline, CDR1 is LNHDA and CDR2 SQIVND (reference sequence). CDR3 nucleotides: TGTGCCAGTAGTAAGGCAGGGGCGACGGTCGAGCAGTACTTC. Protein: CASSKAGATVEQYF. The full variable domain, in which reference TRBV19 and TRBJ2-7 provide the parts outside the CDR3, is DGGITQSPKYLFRKEGQNVTLSCEQNLNHDAMYWYRQDPGQGLRLIYYSQIVNDFQKGDIAEGYSVSREKKESFPLTVTSAQKNPTAFYLCASSKAGATVEQYFGPGTRLTVT.

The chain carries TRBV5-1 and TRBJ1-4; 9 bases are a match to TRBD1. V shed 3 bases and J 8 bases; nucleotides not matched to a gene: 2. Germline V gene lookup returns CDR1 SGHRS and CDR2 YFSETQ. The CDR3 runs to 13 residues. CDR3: CASSWGQGEKLFF. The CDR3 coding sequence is TGCGCCAGCAGCTGGGGACAGGGAGAAAAACTGTTTTTT.

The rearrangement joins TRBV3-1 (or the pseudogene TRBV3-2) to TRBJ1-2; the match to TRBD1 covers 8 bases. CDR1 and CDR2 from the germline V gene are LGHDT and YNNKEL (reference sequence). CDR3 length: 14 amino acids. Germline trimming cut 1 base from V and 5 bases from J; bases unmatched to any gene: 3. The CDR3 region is CASSQGTGWYGYTF. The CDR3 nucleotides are TGTGCCAGCAGCCAAGGGACAGGGTGGTATGGCTACACCTTC.

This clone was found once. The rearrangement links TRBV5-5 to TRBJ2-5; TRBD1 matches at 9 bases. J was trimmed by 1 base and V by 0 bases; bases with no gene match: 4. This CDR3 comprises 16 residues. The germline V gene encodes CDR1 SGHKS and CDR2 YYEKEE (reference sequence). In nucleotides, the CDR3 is TGTGCCAGCAGCTTGGGACAGGGGGAAACCCAAGAGACCCAGTACTTC. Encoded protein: CASSLGQGETQETQYF.

The CDR3 DNA sequence: TGTGCCAGCAGCCCCCCGGCCCGGACTGATGGCTACACCTTC. Translating gives CASSPPARTDGYTF. The J gene is TRBJ1-2, the V gene TRBV7-2; D unresolved. This CDR3 contains 14 residues. In germline, CDR1 is SGHTA, CDR2 FQGNSA. V was clipped by 5 bases and J by 6 bases, with 16 bases between them.

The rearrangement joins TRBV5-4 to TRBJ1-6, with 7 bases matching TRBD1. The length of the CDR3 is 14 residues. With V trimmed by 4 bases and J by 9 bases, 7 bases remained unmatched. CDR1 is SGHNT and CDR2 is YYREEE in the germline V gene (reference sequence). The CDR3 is CASSQQGFRSPLHF. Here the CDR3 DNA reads TGTGCCAGCAGCCAACAGGGGTTTCGTTCACCCCTCCACTTT.

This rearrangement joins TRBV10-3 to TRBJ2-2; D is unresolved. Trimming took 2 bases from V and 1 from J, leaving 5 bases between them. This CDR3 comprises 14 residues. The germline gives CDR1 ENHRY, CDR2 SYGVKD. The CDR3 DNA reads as TGTGCCATCAGTGAGACATTGAACACCGGGGAGCTGTTTTTT. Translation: CAISETLNTGELFF.

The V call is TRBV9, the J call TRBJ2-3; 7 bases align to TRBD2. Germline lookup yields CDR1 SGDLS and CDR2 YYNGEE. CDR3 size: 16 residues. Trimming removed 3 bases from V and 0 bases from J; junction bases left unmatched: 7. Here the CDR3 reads CASSASVGGSTDTQYF. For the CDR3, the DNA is TGTGCCAGCAGCGCCTCGGTCGGGGGGAGCACAGATACGCAGTATTTT. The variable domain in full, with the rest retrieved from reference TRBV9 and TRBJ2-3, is DSGVTQTPKHLITATGQRVTLRCSPRSGDLSVYWYQQSLDQGLQFLIQYYNGEERAKGNILERFSAQQFPDLHSELNLSSLELGDSALYFCASSASVGGSTDTQYFGPGTRLTVL.

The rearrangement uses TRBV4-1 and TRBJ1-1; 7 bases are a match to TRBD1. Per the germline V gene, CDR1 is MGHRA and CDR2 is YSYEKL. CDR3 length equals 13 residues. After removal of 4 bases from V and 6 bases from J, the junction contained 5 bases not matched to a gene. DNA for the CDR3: TGCGCCAGCAGCCCAACAGGGGCCCCTGAAGCTTTCTTT. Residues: CASSPTGAPEAFF.

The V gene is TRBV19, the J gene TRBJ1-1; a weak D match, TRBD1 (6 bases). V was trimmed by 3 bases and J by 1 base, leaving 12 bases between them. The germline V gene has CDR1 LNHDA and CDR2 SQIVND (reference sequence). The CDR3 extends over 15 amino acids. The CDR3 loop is CASSIPRTANTEAFF. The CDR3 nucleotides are TGTGCCAGTAGTATCCCAAGGACAGCGAACACTGAAGCTTTCTTT.

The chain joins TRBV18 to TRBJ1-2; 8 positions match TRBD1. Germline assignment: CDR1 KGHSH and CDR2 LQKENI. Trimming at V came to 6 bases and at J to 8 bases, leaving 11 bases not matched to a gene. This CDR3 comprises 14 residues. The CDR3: CASSPGQAPWGYTF. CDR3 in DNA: TGTGCCAGCTCCCCGGGACAGGCACCTTGGGGCTACACCTTC.

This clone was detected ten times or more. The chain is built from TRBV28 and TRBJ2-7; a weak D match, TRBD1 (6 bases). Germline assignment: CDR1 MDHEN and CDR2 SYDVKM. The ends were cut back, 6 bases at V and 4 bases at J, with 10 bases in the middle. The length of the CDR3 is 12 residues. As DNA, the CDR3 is TGTGCCAGCAGCCCGGACAGTTACGAGCAGTACTTC. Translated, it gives CASSPDSYEQYF.

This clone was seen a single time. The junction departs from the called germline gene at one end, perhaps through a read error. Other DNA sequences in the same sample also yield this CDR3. CDR3 nucleotide sequence: TGTGCCAGCAGTGACGGACGCGGGGATAACACTATATATTTT. This codes for CASSDGRGDNTIYF. The V and J genes are TRBV2 and TRBJ1-3; no clear D. Germline V gives CDR1 SNHLY, CDR2 FYNNEI. This CDR3 comprises 14 residues.

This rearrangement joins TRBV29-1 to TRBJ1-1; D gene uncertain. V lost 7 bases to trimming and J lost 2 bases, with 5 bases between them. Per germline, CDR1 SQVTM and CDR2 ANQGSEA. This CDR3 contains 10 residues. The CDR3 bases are TGCAGCGCCCTAAACACTGAAGCTTTCTTT. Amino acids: CSALNTEAFF.

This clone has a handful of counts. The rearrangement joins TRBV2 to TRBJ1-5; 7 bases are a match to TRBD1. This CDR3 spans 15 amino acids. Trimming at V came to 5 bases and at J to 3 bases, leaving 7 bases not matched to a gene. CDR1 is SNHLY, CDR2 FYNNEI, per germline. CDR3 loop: CASSFRDSNNQPQHF. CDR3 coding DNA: TGTGCCAGCAGTTTCCGGGACAGCAACAATCAGCCCCAGCATTTT.

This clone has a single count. The CDR3 nucleotides are TGCGCCAGCACTAGGACTAGCGTTGGAGAGACCCAGTACTTC. Translation gives CASTRTSVGETQYF. The gene calls are TRBV5-1 and TRBJ2-5, with TRBD2 matching over 9 bases. Unmatched junction bases numbered 7, after V lost 6 bases and J lost 4 bases. Germline values: CDR1 SGHRS, CDR2 YFSETQ. The CDR3 is 14 residues long.

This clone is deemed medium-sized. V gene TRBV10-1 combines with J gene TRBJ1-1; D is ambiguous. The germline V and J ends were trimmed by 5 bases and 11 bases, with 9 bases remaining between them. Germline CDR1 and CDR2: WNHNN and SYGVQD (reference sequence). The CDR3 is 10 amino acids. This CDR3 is CASSPEEAFF. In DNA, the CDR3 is TGCGCCAGCAGTCCCGAGGAGGCTTTCTTT.

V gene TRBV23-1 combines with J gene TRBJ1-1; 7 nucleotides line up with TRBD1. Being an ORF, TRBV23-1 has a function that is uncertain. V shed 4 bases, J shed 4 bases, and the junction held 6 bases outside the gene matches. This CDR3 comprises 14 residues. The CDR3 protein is CASSLDRVSTEAFF. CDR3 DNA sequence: TGCGCCAGCAGTCTAGACAGGGTGAGCACTGAAGCTTTCTTT.